This T cell receptor beta chain stems from a study of CD8+ T cells in alopecia areata (dated by TCRdb to the late 2010s). Context from the whole study: In both human patients and the C3H/HeJ mouse model, the study applied high-throughput TCRbeta sequencing to look at T cell clonal expansion in alopecia areata. On the human side, TCRbeta sequencing was run on scalp tissue and on sorted CD4+ and CD8+ peripheral blood T cells from healthy controls and from alopecia areata patients with either patchy or totalis/universalis disease. The RNA source kit depended on sample type: the PAXgene miRNA kit for fixed scalp, the miRNeasy kit for PBMCs, and the RNeasy kit for mouse skin. Amplification of TCRbeta CDR3 regions was done by immunoSEQ multiplex PCR using 35 Vbeta forward primers and 13 Jbeta reverse primers. Scalp clonality was compared among normal scalp (n=4), patchy alopecia areata scalp (n=8), and alopecia totalis/universalis scalp (n=8). Beyond this particular receptor, the publication reports: Shared TCR sequences between patients were less evident than in mice, which may be partly attributable to HLA diversity in the patient population. Lesional scalp, especially in alopecia totalis/universalis, showed higher clonality and more expanded CD8+ clones than normal scalp, suggesting antigenic drive. Resident alphabeta T cells in normal human skin are also sequenced, complicating scalp TCR repertoire analysis, unlike mouse skin dominated by gammadelta T cells.

PBMCs were isolated by density centrifugation and stained for CD3, CD4 and CD8, and CD4+ and CD8+ T cells were sorted on a FACSAria. Scalp biopsies and blood samples were obtained from unaffected controls. Libraries came from the immunoSEQ multiplex PCR assay. RNA was extracted from all samples and reverse transcribed into cDNA as template for TCR sequencing. First-strand cDNA was synthesized with SuperScript III using a 2:1 mix of oligo-dT and random hexamers. A synthetic immune receptor repertoire was used to gauge amplification bias, and whatever bias remained was removed computationally. Concerning the study's data processing: Raw reads were preprocessed for error removal, and CDR3 was defined according to IMGT conventions as running from the conserved cysteine to phenylalanine. Clonality was calculated as 1 minus Shannon entropy normalized by log2 of the number of productive unique TCRs. CD4 or CD8 identity of scalp clones was inferred by cross-referencing scalp TCRbeta sequences with sorted blood CD4 and CD8 repertoires. TCRdb retrieved this table from immuneACCESS and kept in-frame rearrangements only. Not all clones are present; in checked studies, unresolved V genes account for under half, and no reason is known for the remainder. V, J and clone size are taken as reported in that table, and D and trimming were inferred from the DNA itself. The sample table shows about 110,000 clones, and 55% to 75% are seen once. Together, the top ten hold less than 25% of the sample.

Turning to this clone: No antigen is known for it. Per-base quality was not reported, and no clone a single base away is much larger than it.

In the germline V gene, CDR1 corresponds to SGHDT and CDR2 to YYEEEE. Deletion took 7 bases off V and 2 bases off J, with a span of 11 bases between the germline ends. The CDR3, cysteine through phenylalanine, is 13 amino acids long. Only the CDR3 portion is preserved as DNA: 39 bases, with reading frame beginning at the first base. The rearrangement joined TRBV5-6 to TRBJ2-3; a weak D assignment points to TRBD2 (5 bases agree). The sample taken for sequencing was CD8+ T cells sorted from blood. The receptor was derived from a human donor in good health. The DNA sequence is TGTGCCAGCGAGGGCCGGGACACAGATACGCAGTATTTT. Its translation reads: CASEGRDTDTQYF.